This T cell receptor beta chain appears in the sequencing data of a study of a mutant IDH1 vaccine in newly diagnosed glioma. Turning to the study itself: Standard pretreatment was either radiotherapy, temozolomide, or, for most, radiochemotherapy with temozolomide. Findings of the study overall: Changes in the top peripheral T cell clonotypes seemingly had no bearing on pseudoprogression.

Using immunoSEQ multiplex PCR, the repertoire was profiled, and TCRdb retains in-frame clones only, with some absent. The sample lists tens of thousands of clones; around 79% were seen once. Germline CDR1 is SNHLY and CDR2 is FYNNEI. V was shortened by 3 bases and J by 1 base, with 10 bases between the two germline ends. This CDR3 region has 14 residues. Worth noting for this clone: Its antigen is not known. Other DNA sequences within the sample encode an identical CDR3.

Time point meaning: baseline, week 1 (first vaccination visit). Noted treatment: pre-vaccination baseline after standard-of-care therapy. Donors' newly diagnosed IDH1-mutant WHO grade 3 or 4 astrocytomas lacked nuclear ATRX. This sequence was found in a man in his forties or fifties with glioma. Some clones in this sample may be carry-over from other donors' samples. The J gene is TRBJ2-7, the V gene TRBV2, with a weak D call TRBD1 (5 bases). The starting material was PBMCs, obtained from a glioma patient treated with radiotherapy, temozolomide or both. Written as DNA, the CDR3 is TGTGCCAGCAGTGAGCAGGGATCGTCCTACGAGCAGTACTTC. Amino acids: CASSEQGSSYEQYF. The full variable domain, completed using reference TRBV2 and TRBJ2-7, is EPEVTQTPSHQVTQMGQEVILRCVPISNHLYFYWYRQILGQKVEFLVSFYNNEISEKSEIFDDQFSVERPDGSNFTLKIRSTKLEDSAMYFCASSEQGSSYEQYFGPGTRLTVT.